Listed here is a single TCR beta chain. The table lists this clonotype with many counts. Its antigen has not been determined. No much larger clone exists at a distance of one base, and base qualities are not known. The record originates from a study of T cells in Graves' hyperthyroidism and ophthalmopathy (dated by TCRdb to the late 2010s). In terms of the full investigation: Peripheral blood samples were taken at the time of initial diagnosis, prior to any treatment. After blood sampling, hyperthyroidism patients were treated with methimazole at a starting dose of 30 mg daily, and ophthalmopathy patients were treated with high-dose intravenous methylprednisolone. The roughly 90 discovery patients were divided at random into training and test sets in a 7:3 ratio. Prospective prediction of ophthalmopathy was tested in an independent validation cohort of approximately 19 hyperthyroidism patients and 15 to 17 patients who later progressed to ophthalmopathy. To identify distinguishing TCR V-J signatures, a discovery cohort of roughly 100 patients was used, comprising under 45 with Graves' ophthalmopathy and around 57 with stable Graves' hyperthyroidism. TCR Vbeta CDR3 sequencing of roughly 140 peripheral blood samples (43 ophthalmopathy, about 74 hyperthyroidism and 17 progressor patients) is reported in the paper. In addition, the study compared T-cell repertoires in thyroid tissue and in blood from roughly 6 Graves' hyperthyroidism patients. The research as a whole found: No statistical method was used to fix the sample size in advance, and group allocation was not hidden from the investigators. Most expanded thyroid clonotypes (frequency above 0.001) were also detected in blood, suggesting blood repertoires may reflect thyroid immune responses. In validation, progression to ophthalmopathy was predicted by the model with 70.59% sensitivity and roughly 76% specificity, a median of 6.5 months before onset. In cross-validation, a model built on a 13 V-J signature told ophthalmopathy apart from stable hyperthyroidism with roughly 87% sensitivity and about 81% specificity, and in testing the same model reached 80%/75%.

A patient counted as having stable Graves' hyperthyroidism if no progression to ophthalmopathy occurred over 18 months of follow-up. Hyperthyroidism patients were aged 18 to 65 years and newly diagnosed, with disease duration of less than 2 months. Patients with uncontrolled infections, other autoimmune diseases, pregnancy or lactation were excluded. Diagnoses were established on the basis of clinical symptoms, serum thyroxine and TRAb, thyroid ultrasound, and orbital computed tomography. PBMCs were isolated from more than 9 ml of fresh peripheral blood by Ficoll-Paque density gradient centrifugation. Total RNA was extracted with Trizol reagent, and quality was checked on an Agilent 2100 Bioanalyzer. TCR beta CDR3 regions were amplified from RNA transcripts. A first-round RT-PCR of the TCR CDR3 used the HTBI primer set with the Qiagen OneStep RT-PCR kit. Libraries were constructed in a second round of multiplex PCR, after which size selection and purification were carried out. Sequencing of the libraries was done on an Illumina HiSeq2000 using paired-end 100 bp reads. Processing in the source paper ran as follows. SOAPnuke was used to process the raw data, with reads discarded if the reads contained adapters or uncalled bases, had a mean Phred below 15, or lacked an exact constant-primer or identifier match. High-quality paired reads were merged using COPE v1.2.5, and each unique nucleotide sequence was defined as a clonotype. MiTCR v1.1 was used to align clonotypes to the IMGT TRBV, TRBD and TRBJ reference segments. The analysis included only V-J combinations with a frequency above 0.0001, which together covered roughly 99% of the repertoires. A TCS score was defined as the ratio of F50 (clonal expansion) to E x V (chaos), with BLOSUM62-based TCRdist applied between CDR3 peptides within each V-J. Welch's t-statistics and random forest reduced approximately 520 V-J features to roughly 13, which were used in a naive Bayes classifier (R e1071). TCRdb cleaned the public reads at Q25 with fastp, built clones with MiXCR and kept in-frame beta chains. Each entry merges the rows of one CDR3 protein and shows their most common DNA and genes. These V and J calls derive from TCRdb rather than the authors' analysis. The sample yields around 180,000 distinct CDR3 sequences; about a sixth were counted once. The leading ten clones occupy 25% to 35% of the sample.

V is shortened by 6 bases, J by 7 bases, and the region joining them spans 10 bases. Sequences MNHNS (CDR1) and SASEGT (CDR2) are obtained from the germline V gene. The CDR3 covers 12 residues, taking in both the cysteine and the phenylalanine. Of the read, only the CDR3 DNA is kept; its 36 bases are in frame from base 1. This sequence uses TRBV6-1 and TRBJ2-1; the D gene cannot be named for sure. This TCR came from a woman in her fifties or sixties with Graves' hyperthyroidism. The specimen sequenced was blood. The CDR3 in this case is CASRDPFNEQFF. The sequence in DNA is TGTGCCAGCAGGGACCCCTTTAATGAGCAGTTCTTC.